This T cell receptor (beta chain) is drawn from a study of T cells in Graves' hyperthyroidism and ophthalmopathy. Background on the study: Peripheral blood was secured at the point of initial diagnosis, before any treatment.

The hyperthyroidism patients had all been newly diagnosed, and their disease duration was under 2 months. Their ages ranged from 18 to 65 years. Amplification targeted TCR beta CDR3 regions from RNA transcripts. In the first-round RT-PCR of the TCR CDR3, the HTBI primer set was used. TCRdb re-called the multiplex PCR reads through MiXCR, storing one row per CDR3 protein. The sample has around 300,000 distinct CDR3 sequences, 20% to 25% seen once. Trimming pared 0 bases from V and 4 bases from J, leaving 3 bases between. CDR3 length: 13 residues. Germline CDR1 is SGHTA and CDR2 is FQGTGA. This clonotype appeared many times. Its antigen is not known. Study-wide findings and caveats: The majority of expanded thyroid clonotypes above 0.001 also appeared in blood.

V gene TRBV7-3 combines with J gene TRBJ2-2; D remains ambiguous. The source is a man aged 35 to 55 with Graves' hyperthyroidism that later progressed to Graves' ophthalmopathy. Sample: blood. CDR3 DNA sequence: TGTGCCAGCAGCTTAACGATCACCGGGGAGCTGTTTTTT. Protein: CASSLTITGELFF.